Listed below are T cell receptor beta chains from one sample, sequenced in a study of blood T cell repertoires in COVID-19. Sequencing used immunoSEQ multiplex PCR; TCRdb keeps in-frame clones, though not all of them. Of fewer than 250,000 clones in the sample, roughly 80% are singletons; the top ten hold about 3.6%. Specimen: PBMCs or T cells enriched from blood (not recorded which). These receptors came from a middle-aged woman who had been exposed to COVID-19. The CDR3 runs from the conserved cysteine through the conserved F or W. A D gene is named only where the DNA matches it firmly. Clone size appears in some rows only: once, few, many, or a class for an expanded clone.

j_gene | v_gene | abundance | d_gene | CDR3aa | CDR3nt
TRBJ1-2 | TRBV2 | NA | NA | CASRTQVNYGYTF | TGTGCCAGCAGGACGCAGGTTAACTATGGCTACACCTTC
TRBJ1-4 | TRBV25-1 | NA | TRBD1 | CASLTGDEKLFF | TGTGCCAGTTTGACAGGGGACGAAAAACTGTTTTTT
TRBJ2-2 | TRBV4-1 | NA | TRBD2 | CASSQDGTSGVSGELFF | TGCGCCAGCAGCCAAGATGGGACTAGCGGGGTATCCGGGGAGCTGTTTTTT
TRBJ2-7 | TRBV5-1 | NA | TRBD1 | CASSLGGTGAQPEQYF | TGCGCCAGCAGCTTGGGGGGGACAGGGGCACAACCCGAGCAGTACTTC
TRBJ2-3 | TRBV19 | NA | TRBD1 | CASSRGRRDRGRDTQYF | TGTGCCAGTAGTAGGGGACGACGGGACAGGGGGAGGGATACGCAGTATTTT
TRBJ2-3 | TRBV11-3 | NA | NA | CASSFRDSDTQYF | TGTGCCAGCAGCTTCCGGGACTCAGATACGCAGTATTTT
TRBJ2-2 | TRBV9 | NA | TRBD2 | CASSVPNSGGAAGELFF | TGTGCCAGCAGCGTTCCCAATAGCGGGGGGGCGGCCGGGGAGCTGTTTTTT
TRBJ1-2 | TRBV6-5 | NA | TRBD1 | CASSSQGYYGYTF | TGTGCCAGCAGTTCACAGGGGTACTATGGCTACACCTTC
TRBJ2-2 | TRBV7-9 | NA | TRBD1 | CASSLADRTTLTGELFF | TGTGCCAGCAGCTTAGCGGACAGGACAACGCTCACCGGGGAGCTGTTTTTT
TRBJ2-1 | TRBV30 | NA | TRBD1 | CAWSLTGSSYNEQFF | TGTGCCTGGAGTTTGACAGGGAGCTCCTACAATGAGCAGTTCTTC
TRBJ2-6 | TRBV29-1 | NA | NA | CSAAEHAGANVLTF | TGCAGCGCCGCCGAGCACGCTGGGGCCAACGTCCTGACTTTC
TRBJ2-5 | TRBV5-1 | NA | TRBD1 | CASSLAGQVGETQYF | TGCGCCAGCAGCTTGGCTGGACAGGTTGGAGAGACCCAGTACTTC
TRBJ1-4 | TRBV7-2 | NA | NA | CASSLASFGRTTNEKLFF | TGTGCCAGCAGCTTAGCGTCATTTGGCAGAACAACTAATGAAAAACTGTTTTTT
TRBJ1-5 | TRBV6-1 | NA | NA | CASSEYSSNQPQHF | TGTGCCAGCAGTGAATATAGCAGCAATCAGCCCCAGCATTTT
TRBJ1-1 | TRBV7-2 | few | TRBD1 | CASSLVTGDAFF | TGTGCCAGCAGCTTAGTGACAGGGGACGCTTTCTTT
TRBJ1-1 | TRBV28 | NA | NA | CASSLNFGSGRKHTEAFF | TGTGCCAGCAGTCTTAACTTCGGATCCGGGAGGAAACACACTGAAGCTTTCTTT
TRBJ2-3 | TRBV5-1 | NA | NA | CASSLDGGFTDTQYF | TGCGCCAGCAGCTTGGATGGGGGGTTCACAGATACGCAGTATTTT
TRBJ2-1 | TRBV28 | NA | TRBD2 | CASSGGGAYSEQFF | TGTGCCAGCAGTGGCGGGGGGGCCTATAGTGAGCAGTTCTTC
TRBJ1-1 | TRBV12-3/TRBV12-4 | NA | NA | CASSSEGWTEAFF | TGTGCCAGCAGTTCGGAGGGATGGACTGAAGCTTTCTTT
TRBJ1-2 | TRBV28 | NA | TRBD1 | CASSTWAGGGEGYTF | TGTGCCAGCAGTACATGGGCAGGGGGCGGCGAAGGCTACACCTTC
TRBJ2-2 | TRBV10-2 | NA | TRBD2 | CASRVAGGPPNTGELFF | TGCGCCAGCCGTGTAGCGGGGGGGCCCCCGAACACCGGGGAGCTGTTTTTT
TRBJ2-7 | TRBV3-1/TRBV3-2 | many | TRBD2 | CASSRGLAGGRYEQYF | TGTGCCAGCAGCCGAGGACTAGCGGGGGGACGCTACGAGCAGTACTTC
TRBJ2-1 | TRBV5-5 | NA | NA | CASTSSGGSTNEQFF | TGTGCCAGCACCTCGAGTGGGGGGTCGACCAATGAGCAGTTCTTC
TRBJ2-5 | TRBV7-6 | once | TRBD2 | CASSVTSGGQETQYF | TGTGCCAGCAGCGTTACTAGCGGGGGGCAAGAGACCCAGTACTTC
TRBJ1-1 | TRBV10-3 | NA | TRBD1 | CAISSGTGSRWGTNTEAFF | TGTGCCATCAGCTCCGGGACAGGGTCGCGGTGGGGGACGAACACTGAAGCTTTCTTT
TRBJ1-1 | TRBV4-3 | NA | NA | CASSQEQNTEAFF | TGCGCCAGCAGCCAAGAACAGAACACTGAAGCTTTCTTT
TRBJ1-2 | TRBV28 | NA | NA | CASSLFIGDGYTF | TGTGCCAGCAGTTTATTTATCGGGGATGGCTACACCTTC
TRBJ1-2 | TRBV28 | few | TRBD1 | CASRGTGTLGYGYTF | TGTGCCAGCAGAGGGACAGGGACCCTCGGCTATGGCTACACCTTC
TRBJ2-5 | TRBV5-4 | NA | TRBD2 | CASSFPSGGAVETQYF | TGTGCCAGCAGCTTTCCTAGCGGGGGGGCTGTAGAGACCCAGTACTTC
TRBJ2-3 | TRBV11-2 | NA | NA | CASSLAPYPSTDTQYF | TGTGCCAGCAGCTTAGCCCCCTACCCCAGCACAGATACGCAGTATTTT
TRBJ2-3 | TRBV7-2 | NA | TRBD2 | CASSLLTSGGRNTQYF | TGTGCCAGCAGCTTGCTGACTAGCGGGGGGCGGAATACGCAGTATTTT
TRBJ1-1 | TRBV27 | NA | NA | CASSLGGGMNTEAFF | TGTGCCAGCAGTTTAGGGGGGGGTATGAACACTGAAGCTTTCTTT
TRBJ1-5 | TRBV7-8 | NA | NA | CASSLVGSQGRGQPQHF | TGTGCCAGCAGCTTAGTAGGTTCCCAGGGCCGAGGTCAGCCCCAGCATTTT
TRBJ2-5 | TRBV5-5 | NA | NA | CASSSPSRETQYF | TGTGCCAGCAGCTCCCCTTCCCGTGAGACCCAGTACTTC
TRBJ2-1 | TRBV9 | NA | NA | CASSVGLAGAAYNEQFF | TGTGCCAGCAGCGTAGGGTTGGCGGGGGCCGCCTACAATGAGCAGTTCTTC
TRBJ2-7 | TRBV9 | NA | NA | CASSAERGSPYEQYF | TGTGCCAGCAGCGCGGAGAGGGGGAGCCCCTACGAGCAGTACTTC
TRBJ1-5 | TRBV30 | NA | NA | CAWSLGLNHQPQHF | TGTGCCTGGAGCCTGGGCCTAAATCATCAGCCCCAGCATTTT
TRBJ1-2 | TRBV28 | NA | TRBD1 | CASMPGQGGYGYTF | TGTGCCAGCATGCCGGGACAGGGAGGGTATGGCTACACCTTC
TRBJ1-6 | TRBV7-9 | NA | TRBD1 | CASSSTTGADNSPLHF | TGTGCCAGCAGCTCTACGACAGGGGCGGATAATTCACCCCTCCACTTT
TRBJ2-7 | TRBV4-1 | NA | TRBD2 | CASSQDRAGGYEQYF | TGCGCCAGCAGCCAAGATCGGGCGGGGGGCTACGAGCAGTACTTC
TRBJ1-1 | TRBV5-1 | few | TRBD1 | CASSSPDRGPTEAFF | TGCGCCAGCAGCTCCCCCGACAGGGGGCCTACTGAAGCTTTCTTT
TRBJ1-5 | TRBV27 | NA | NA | CASGWVGRGNQPQHF | TGTGCCAGCGGTTGGGTGGGCAGGGGTAATCAGCCCCAGCATTTT
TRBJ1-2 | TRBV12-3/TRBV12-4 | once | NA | CASSPQIQGYTF | TGTGCCAGCAGTCCGCAAATACAGGGCTACACCTTC
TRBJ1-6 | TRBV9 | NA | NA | CASSVEGQGNSPLHF | TGTGCCAGCAGCGTAGAGGGGCAGGGGAATTCACCCCTCCACTTT
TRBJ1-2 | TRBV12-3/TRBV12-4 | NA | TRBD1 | CASSQGAGGYTF | TGTGCCAGCAGCCAGGGGGCAGGTGGCTACACCTTC
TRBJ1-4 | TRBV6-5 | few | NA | CASSQQVLNEKLFF | TGTGCCAGCAGTCAACAGGTGCTTAATGAAAAACTGTTTTTT
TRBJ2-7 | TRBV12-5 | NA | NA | CASGSDRTYEQYF | TGTGCTAGTGGTTCCGACAGAACCTACGAGCAGTACTTC
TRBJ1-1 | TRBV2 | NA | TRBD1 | CASTERGGQGNTEAFF | TGTGCCAGCACCGAGAGGGGGGGACAGGGGAACACTGAAGCTTTCTTT
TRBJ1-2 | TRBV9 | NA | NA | CASSRVGGEMTYTF | TGTGCCAGCAGCCGGGTTGGGGGGGAAATGACCTACACCTTC
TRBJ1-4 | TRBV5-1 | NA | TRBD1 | CASSLTGTVINEKLFF | TGCGCCAGCAGCCTGACAGGGACAGTCATTAATGAAAAACTGTTTTTT
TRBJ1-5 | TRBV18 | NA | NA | CASSPSSGVGNQPQHF | TGTGCCAGCTCACCATCCTCGGGGGTGGGCAATCAGCCCCAGCATTTT
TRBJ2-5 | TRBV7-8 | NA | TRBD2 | CASSPGLAGGRGTQYF | TGTGCCAGCAGCCCGGGACTAGCGGGGGGTCGCGGGACCCAGTACTTC
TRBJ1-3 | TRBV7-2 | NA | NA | CASSLGTLGNTIYF | TGTGCCAGCAGCTTAGGGACTCTCGGAAACACCATATATTTT
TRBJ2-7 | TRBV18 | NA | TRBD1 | CASSRRDRTYEQYF | TGTGCCAGCTCTCGCCGGGACAGGACCTACGAGCAGTACTTC
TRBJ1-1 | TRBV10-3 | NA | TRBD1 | CAISPGQAEAFF | TGTGCCATCTCCCCAGGACAGGCTGAAGCTTTCTTT
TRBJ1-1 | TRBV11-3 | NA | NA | CASSVTGLEAFF | TGTGCCAGCAGCGTGACAGGCCTTGAAGCTTTCTTT